One sample yielded the 10 T cell receptor beta chains listed below, sequenced in a study of regulatory T cells in long-lasting Graves disease. Researchers made TCR beta libraries by using iRepertoire HTBI primers and running Arm-PCR on CDR3 regions. TCRdb re-derived calls from the multiplex PCR reads in MiXCR, one entry per CDR3 protein. Of over 500,000 distinct CDR3 sequences listed, 15% to 20% are singletons. Time point: newly diagnosed GD, antithyroid drugs for less than 3 months. After RNA was extracted from PBMCs, the TCR library was made from it. These same data were also listed under a study on T cells in Graves' hyperthyroidism and ophthalmopathy.

Sequences were derived from peripheral blood mononuclear cells (PBMCs), sampled at new diagnosis, from a patient treated with antithyroid drugs. The receptors were sampled from a young man with Graves disease.

At least ten counts were recorded for this clonotype. The genes are TRBV12-3 or TRBV12-4 and TRBJ2-5; no firm D call. V gave up 2 bases and J gave up 5 bases, with 6 bases separating them. The CDR3 loop spans 12 amino acids. The CDR3 sequence: CASSLTLETQYF. The CDR3 bases are TGTGCCAGCAGTTTAACTCTGGAGACCCAGTACTTC.

The V and J genes are TRBV4-1 and TRBJ2-7, with 8 nucleotides matching TRBD2. This CDR3 is built from 14 residues. Per the germline V gene, CDR1 is MGHRA and CDR2 is YSYEKL. J gave up 2 bases and V 3 bases, and 3 bases lay outside the gene matches. CDR3 nucleotide sequence: TGCGCCAGCAGCCAGACTAGCGAAGCCTACGAGCAGTACTTC. It specifies CASSQTSEAYEQYF.

This rearrangement joins TRBV7-8 to TRBJ2-3, with TRBD2 as a possible D gene (5 bases). The germline V gene encodes CDR1 SGHVS and CDR2 FQNEAQ. Between the trimmed V and J ends, which lost 3 bases and 2 bases, there was a span of 12 bases. CDR3 length: 15 residues. CDR3 in amino acids: CASSLPGSDTDTQYF. DNA for the CDR3: TGTGCCAGCAGCTTGCCGGGTAGCGACACAGATACGCAGTATTTT. Combining the CDR3 with reference TRBV7-8 and TRBJ2-3 gives the whole variable domain GAGVSQSPRYKVAKRGQDVALRCDPISGHVSLFWYQQALGQGPEFLTYFQNEAQLDKSGLPSDRFFAERPEGSVSTLKIQRTQQEDSAVYLCASSLPGSDTDTQYFGPGTRLTVL.

With regard to this clonotype: A much larger clone lies one base from this, so it may be a read error. The chain has TRBV20-1 and TRBJ2-7, with TRBD2 matching 9 bases. V shed 5 bases, J shed 2 bases, and the junction held 10 bases outside the gene matches. Germline CDR1 reads DFQATT; CDR2 reads SNEGSKA (reference sequence). This CDR3 contains 15 residues. The DNA for the CDR3 is TGCAGTGCTCGACCGATAGCGGGAGTTGCCTACGAGCAGTACTTC. Amino acid sequence: CSARPIAGVAYEQYF.

This clonotype was picked up a small number of times. CDR3 sequence reads: CASRKVRGRNSPLHF. The CDR3 DNA sequence: TGCGCCAGCAGAAAGGTCCGGGGCCGTAATTCACCCCTCCACTTT. The V call is TRBV10-1, the J call TRBJ1-6; D is possibly TRBD1 (5 bases). V lost 6 bases and J lost 6, with 15 bases in between. This CDR3 has 15 residues. The germline gives CDR1 WNHNN, CDR2 SYGVQD (reference sequence).

Notes on this clonotype: This may arise from a read error, as a much more abundant clone is one base away. This rearrangement joins TRBV20-1 to TRBJ2-1; possible D gene TRBD2, 5 bases. The length of the CDR3 is 14 residues. The V gene lost 8 bases and the J gene lost 3 bases, with 17 bases spanning the gap. Germline V gene lookup returns CDR1 DFQATT and CDR2 SNEGSKA (reference sequence). CDR3 in DNA: TGCAGTTCCCCCGAGACGGGGATCTACAATGAGCAGTTCTTC. It codes for CSSPETGIYNEQFF.

The chain employs TRBV20-1 and TRBJ2-1; 14 nucleotides align to TRBD2. There are 18 residues in the CDR3. The germline gives CDR1 DFQATT, CDR2 SNEGSKA (reference sequence). V shed 0 bases and J 8 bases; nucleotides not matched to a gene: 12. CDR3 DNA: TGCAGTGCTAGAGATGGGACAGGGACTAGCGGGAGTCTCGATGAGCAGTTCTTC. Amino acid sequence: CSARDGTGTSGSLDEQFF.

The table lists this clonotype with a few counts. It is likely a read error, because the conserved phenylalanine at the end of the CDR3 is missing. This chain links TRBV27 with TRBJ2-1; 8 bases are shared with TRBD1. V was clipped by 7 bases and J by 3 bases; unmatched bases: 5. Germline V gives CDR1 MNHEY, CDR2 SMNVEV (reference sequence). This CDR3 has 14 residues. The CDR3 coding sequence is TGTGCCAGCACTTCAACAGGGGGCTACAATGAGCAGTTCCTC. It specifies CASTSTGGYNEQFL.

The chain carries TRBV6-1 and TRBJ2-7, with D unclear. Germline V gene lookup returns CDR1 MNHNS and CDR2 SASEGT. The CDR3 runs to 13 residues. V gave up 8 bases and J gave up 6 bases, with 17 bases separating them. The CDR3 DNA reads as TGTGCCAGCTCCAAACGATCCTTGGGCGAGCAGTACTTC. Translated, it gives CASSKRSLGEQYF.

This clonotype was found a few times. V is TRBV5-1 and J is TRBJ1-2; D is possibly TRBD1 (5 bases). Per the germline V gene, CDR1 is SGHRS and CDR2 is YFSETQ. The CDR3 consists of 14 residues. Between the trimmed V and J ends, which lost 1 base and 2 bases, there was a span of 9 bases. The CDR3 DNA reads as TGCGCCAGCAGCTTGCTCCGGGGGAACTATGGCTACACCTTC. It is translated as CASSLLRGNYGYTF.